This T cell receptor (beta chain) was documented in a study of T cell changes during pregnancy in multiple sclerosis (dated 2019 in TCRdb). In the study overall: The study examined how the T cell repertoire changed over the course of pregnancy in women with multiple sclerosis.

Libraries came from the immunoSEQ multiplex PCR assay. This immuneACCESS table, as held by TCRdb, lists in-frame sequences with V and J called but not all clones. Of the missing ones, under half trace to an unresolved V gene in checked studies; the others have no known cause. In this sample the table shows around 75,000 clones, roughly 91% of which occur a single time. 0.25% to 0.3% of the sample is in the top ten clones. Notes on this clone: What antigen it recognizes has not been identified. Base-call qualities are not available, and no considerably larger clone is one nucleotide away.

Unmatched junction bases come to 7, with V trimmed by 2 bases and J by 5 bases. Via the germline V gene, CDR1 is KGHSH and CDR2 LQKENI. The CDR3, from cysteine to phenylalanine, totals 15 residues. Only the CDR3 portion is preserved as DNA: 45 bases, with reading frame beginning at the first base. Sample: CD4+ T cells from peripheral blood mononuclear cells, taken in the third trimester of pregnancy. The sequence derives from a female donor in good health, enrolled as a control in a pregnancy study. The chain links TRBV18 with TRBJ2-3, and 7 bases in between align with TRBD2. This receptor carries the CDR3 CASSPSGGGGDTQYF. The bases are TGTGCCAGCTCACCATCGGGGGGAGGCGGAGATACGCAGTATTTT.